These 27 T cell receptor beta chains were sequenced from one sample in a study of T cell clonality in common variable immunodeficiency. Produced via immunoSEQ multiplex PCR; TCRdb's table is partial and in-frame only. The record shows about 44,000 clones for this sample, with no singletons present. The sequenced sample was peripheral blood mononuclear cells. These receptors originate from a person aged 18-70 years in good health.

The table lists this clone with many counts. The CDR3 extends 3 residues past the end of the read, so its final part is completed from the germline J gene. The rearrangement uses TRBV7-3 and TRBJ2-1; tentative D call: TRBD2 (5 bases). The CDR3 totals 16 residues. V lost 5 bases, J lost 1 base, and 15 bases lay in between. The V gene's germline CDR1 is SGHTA and CDR2 FQGTGA. Incomplete CDR3 DNA: TGTGCCAGCAGCCTTGAAGAGGGCTGGTCCTACAATGAG. Amino acid sequence: CASSLEEGWSYNE. The complete CDR3 protein is CASSLEEGWSYNEQFF. The full variable domain, rest sourced from reference TRBV7-3 and TRBJ2-1, is GAGVSQTPSNKVTEKGKYVELRCDPISGHTALYWYRQSLGQGPEFLIYFQGTGAADDSGLPNDRFFAVRPEGSVSTLKIQRTERGDSAVYLCASSLEEGWSYNEQFFGPGTRLTVL.

This clone was picked up many times. The read terminates 3 residues ahead of where the CDR3 ends, so the germline J gene completes it. This chain links TRBV7-9 with TRBJ1-5, with D possibly matching TRBD1 (6 bases). The CDR3 is 15 amino acids. CDR1 is SEHNR, CDR2 FQNEAQ, per germline (reference sequence). The V end was cut by 5 bases, the J end by 4 bases, with 15 bases between. The CDR3 is CASSRQGNLNQPQHF. The CDR3 bases that were read are TGTGCCAGCAGCCGTCAGGGGAATCTAAATCAGCCC.

This clone occurred many times. The CDR3 is cut off 3 residues early in the read; its end comes from the germline J gene. The V and J genes are TRBV5-1 and TRBJ2-5; D call uncertain. Germline V gives CDR1 SGHRS, CDR2 YFSETQ. The CDR3 runs 15 residues. V was pared by 1 base and J by 2 bases, with 12 bases between. The chain's CDR3 is CASSLFLGQQETQYF. The sequenced CDR3 bases are TGCGCCAGCAGCTTGTTCTTAGGGCAACAAGAGACC.

This clone was recorded a few times. The CDR3 end lies 3 residues beyond the end of the read and is filled in from the germline J gene. V and J are TRBV19 and TRBJ2-1; 12 nucleotides agree with TRBD2. Germline trimming cut 6 bases from V and 3 bases from J; bases unmatched to any gene: 15. Per germline, CDR1 LNHDA and CDR2 SQIVND (reference sequence). This CDR3 has 19 residues. CDR3 region: CASSPPGVTSGSNYNEQFF. The sequenced CDR3 bases are TGTGCCAGTAGCCCCCCGGGGGTGACTAGCGGGAGCAACTACAATGAG. Based on the CDR3 plus reference TRBV19 and TRBJ2-1, the full variable domain is DGGITQSPKYLFRKEGQNVTLSCEQNLNHDAMYWYRQDPGQGLRLIYYSQIVNDFQKGDIAEGYSVSREKKESFPLTVTSAQKNPTAFYLCASSPPGVTSGSNYNEQFFGPGTRLTVL.

This clone showed up many times. The read is 3 residues too short to cover the CDR3 end, so that end is filled in from the germline J gene. The chain joins TRBV20-1 to TRBJ2-3; D is perhaps TRBD1 (6 bases). V lost 6 bases to trimming and J lost 0 bases, with 10 bases between them. The CDR3 loop spans 13 amino acids. Germline CDR1 reads DFQATT; CDR2 reads SNEGSKA (reference sequence). Partial CDR3 DNA: TGCAGTGCGTTACAGGGAAGCACAGATACG. It is translated as CSALQGSTDT. The whole CDR3 is CSALQGSTDTQYF.

This clone has ten or more counts. The read halts 3 residues ahead of the CDR3 end, with the missing end drawn from the germline J gene. This chain uses TRBV10-3 with TRBJ1-1; maybe TRBD1 (6 bases). Germline V gene sequence: CDR1 ENHRY, CDR2 SYGVKD. The CDR3 runs to 15 residues. The V end was cut by 7 bases, the J end by 7 bases, with 22 bases between. CDR3 in amino acids: CAITPGYRAGGEAFF. CDR3 DNA, as far as it was read: TGTGCCATCACCCCCGGCTACAGGGCTGGGGGTGAA.

This clone showed up many times. The read finishes 3 residues shy of the CDR3 end, and the germline J gene is used to complete it. V gene TRBV6-1 combines with J gene TRBJ2-7; TRBD2 matches 12 bases. From germline, CDR1 is MNHNS and CDR2 SASEGT. V shed 2 bases and J 5 bases; nucleotides not matched to a gene: 7. The CDR3 is 16 amino acids. The CDR3 spells CASSERLAGAIDEQYF. CDR3 DNA (partial): TGTGCCAGCAGTGAAAGACTAGCGGGAGCTATCGACGAG.

This clone was seen at least ten times. The read gets to within 3 residues of the CDR3 end, and the germline J gene fills in the rest. This sequence joins TRBV20-1 and TRBJ1-1; D might be TRBD1 (5 bases). The CDR3 loop spans 13 amino acids. Looked up from germline, CDR1 is DFQATT and CDR2 is SNEGSKA (reference sequence). CDR3 bases read: TGCATGGCCCTCGGGGGAGCCTTCGGTGAA. The encoded protein is CMALGGAFGE. The CDR3 in full is CMALGGAFGEAFF.

This clone appeared many times. At one boundary the junction diverges from the germline segment, which might be a read error. Other DNA sequences in the same sample also yield this CDR3. The CDR3 sequence is CASSLSGRVAEAFF. The DNA read from the CDR3 is TGCGCCAGCAGCTTATCAGGCAGGGTGGCTGAA. This rearrangement joins TRBV7-9 to TRBJ1-1; TRBD1 is a possible D gene (5 bases). The read terminates 3 residues before the CDR3 end, so the remaining end is supplied by the germline J gene. CDR1 and CDR2 (germline): SEHNR, FQNEAQ (reference sequence). The CDR3 runs 14 residues. Variable domain in full (rest from reference TRBV7-9 and TRBJ1-1): DTGVSQNPRHKITKRGQNVTFRCDPISEHNRLYWYRQTLGQGPEFLTYFQNEAQLEKSRLLSDRFSAERPKGSFSTLEIQRTEQGDSAMYLCASSLSGRVAEAFFGQGTRLTVV.

This clone has at least ten counts. The read ends 3 residues shy of where the CDR3 ends; the end is completed using the germline J gene. The J gene is TRBJ1-4, the V gene TRBV7-9, with TRBD1 identical over 9 bases. This CDR3 comprises 14 residues. From germline, CDR1 is SEHNR and CDR2 FQNEAQ (reference sequence). V lost 4 bases and J lost 7; bases outside the gene matches: 4. The CDR3 protein is CASSSGQGSEKLFF. CDR3 DNA (partial): TGTGCCAGCAGCTCGGGACAGGGAAGTGAAAAA.

At least ten counts were recorded for this clone. The read falls 3 residues short of the CDR3 end, and the missing part is taken from the germline J gene. The V and J genes are TRBV18 and TRBJ2-6; D perhaps matches TRBD1 (6 bases). Trimming cost V 0 bases and J 0 bases, with 12 bases left between them. Germline assignment: CDR1 KGHSH and CDR2 LQKENI. The CDR3 sequence is 18 residues long. The CDR3 is CASSPPSRGNSGANVLTF. The covered CDR3 bases are TGTGCCAGCTCACCACCGTCCAGGGGAAACTCTGGGGCCAACGTC.

This clone was counted a few times. The observed sequence ends 3 residues before the CDR3 terminus, with the missing tail filled in from the germline J gene. The same CDR3 is also encoded by other DNA sequences in this sample. J is TRBJ1-3 and V is TRBV19, with unresolved D. Germline assignment: CDR1 LNHDA and CDR2 SQIVND (reference sequence). The V and J ends lost 6 bases and 4 bases respectively, with 13 bases between them. The CDR3 has 14 amino acids. The CDR3 bases that were read are TGTGCCAGTAGAGGTAGGGCTTACGGAAACACC. Residues: CASRGRAYGNT. The whole CDR3 protein reads CASRGRAYGNTIYF.

This clone was counted ten times or more. The read terminates 3 residues ahead of where the CDR3 ends, so the germline J gene completes it. This sequence joins TRBV6-4 and TRBJ1-2; tentative D call: TRBD1 (5 bases). The length of the CDR3 is 12 residues. Trimming cost V 9 bases and J 3 bases, with 11 bases left between them. Per germline, CDR1 MRHNA and CDR2 SNTAGT. The part of the CDR3 DNA that was read is TGTGCCAGGGGGCGCGCCTACTATGGC. Its protein is CARGRAYYG. The complete CDR3 reads CARGRAYYGYTF.

This clone has ten or more counts. The DNA ends 3 residues before the CDR3 does, and the rest of the CDR3 is filled in from the germline J gene. V and J are TRBV5-4 and TRBJ1-1; 9 bases line up with TRBD1. V was clipped by 4 bases and J by 4 bases; unmatched bases: 8. This CDR3 contains 15 residues. The V gene's germline CDR1 is SGHNT and CDR2 YYREEE (reference sequence). Incomplete CDR3 DNA: TGTGCCAGCAGCCACGCAGGGACAGGGAGCACTGAA. It translates to CASSHAGTGSTE. The whole CDR3 reads CASSHAGTGSTEAFF.

This clone showed up many times. Read data end 3 residues before the CDR3 end; the end is taken from the germline J gene. The chain uses TRBV5-1 and TRBJ1-6, with D tentatively TRBD1 (5 bases). The CDR3 spans 13 residues. Germline lookup yields CDR1 SGHRS and CDR2 YFSETQ. V was cut by 4 bases and J by 11 bases, with 13 bases left in between. The CDR3 is CASSARRGPPLHF. The DNA read from the CDR3 is TGCGCCAGCAGCGCCCGGAGGGGTCCACCC.

This clone was detected many times. From the germline J gene comes the end of the CDR3, since the read stops 3 residues before it. This chain connects TRBV7-8 to TRBJ1-2, with D tentatively TRBD1 (6 bases). Germline values: CDR1 SGHVS, CDR2 FQNEAQ. The CDR3 sequence is 12 residues long. This chain's CDR3 is CASSKTGLGYTF. CDR3 bases read: TGTGCCAGCAGCAAGACAGGTCTGGGC. Full variable domain (outside the CDR3, taken from reference TRBV7-8 and TRBJ1-2): GAGVSQSPRYKVAKRGQDVALRCDPISGHVSLFWYQQALGQGPEFLTYFQNEAQLDKSGLPSDRFFAERPEGSVSTLKIQRTQQEDSAVYLCASSKTGLGYTFGSGTRLTVV.

This clone was counted ten times or more. Coverage ceases 3 residues before the CDR3 finishes, and the germline J gene fills in the end. The V and J genes are TRBV11-2 and TRBJ2-1, with 8 bases that match TRBD2. The CDR3 contains 15 residues. V was pared by 5 bases and J by 4 bases, with 7 bases of the junction left unmatched. Germline V gene lookup returns CDR1 SGHAT and CDR2 FQNNGV. Partial CDR3 DNA: TGTGCCAGCAGCCCCGAGCGGGAGAGGTACAATGAG. Translated, it gives CASSPERERYNE. The CDR3 in its entirety is CASSPERERYNEQFF.

This clone was counted at least ten times. The sequenced fragment ends 3 residues before the CDR3 boundary, so the rest is inferred from the germline J gene. This chain connects TRBV2 to TRBJ2-4; 10 bases fit TRBD2. V lost 3 bases and J lost 1; bases outside the gene matches: 6. This CDR3 contains 17 residues. Germline V gene data show CDR1 as SNHLY and CDR2 as FYNNEI. The covered CDR3 bases are TGTGCCAGCAGTGAGGTAGCGGGAGGTCTGGCCAAAAACATT. Encoded protein: CASSEVAGGLAKNI. The whole CDR3 sequence reads CASSEVAGGLAKNIQYF.

This clone was found many times. The CDR3 DNA, read in part, is TGCGCCAGCAGCCAGGCATGGGGGGGCGGCGAG. This translates into CASSQAWGGGE. The entire CDR3 protein reads CASSQAWGGGEQYF. The genes are TRBV4-1 and TRBJ2-7, with D perhaps TRBD2 (7 bases). The read falls 3 residues short of the CDR3 end, and the missing part is taken from the germline J gene. The V gene lost 3 bases and the J gene lost 6 bases, with 15 bases spanning the gap. The V gene's germline CDR1 is MGHRA and CDR2 YSYEKL. This CDR3 is built from 14 residues.

The sample holds many counts of this clone. CDR3 sequence: CSARDGTGGKKGAFF. The sequenced CDR3 bases are TGCAGTGCTAGAGATGGGACAGGGGGTAAAAAAGGT. The V gene is TRBV20-1, the J gene TRBJ1-1; 11 bases are shared with TRBD1. The read finishes 3 residues shy of the CDR3 end, and the germline J gene is used to complete it. Germline V gene data show CDR1 as DFQATT and CDR2 as SNEGSKA (reference sequence). The CDR3 length is 15 residues.

This clone was counted at least ten times. The read falls 3 residues short of the CDR3 end, and the missing part is taken from the germline J gene. Other DNA variants within this sample encode the same CDR3. The chain carries TRBV2 and TRBJ2-7; 7 positions match TRBD1. The V gene's germline CDR1 is SNHLY and CDR2 FYNNEI. This CDR3 is built from 13 residues. The junction had 6 bases not matched to a gene; V was cut back by 7 bases and J by 3 bases. The sequenced part of the CDR3 DNA is TGTGCCAGCACTCCGGGACAGTACTACGAG. Its translation is CASTPGQYYE. The whole CDR3 sequence reads CASTPGQYYEQYF.

This clone showed up many times. The read ends 3 residues early relative to the CDR3; the germline J gene fills the gap. The same CDR3 also results from other DNA sequences found in this sample. V is TRBV9 and J is TRBJ2-7, with TRBD2 matching over 9 bases. The germline gives CDR1 SGDLS, CDR2 YYNGEE. V shed 0 bases, J shed 1 base, and the junction held 2 bases outside the gene matches. This CDR3 is 15 amino acids long. The sequenced part of the CDR3 DNA is TGTGCCAGCAGCGTAGTTGCGGGAGGGTCCTACGAG. Its translation: CASSVVAGGSYE. The complete CDR3 reads CASSVVAGGSYEQYF.

This clone was counted a few times. The CDR3 protein is CASSQRDRELAGGEETQYF. CDR3 bases read: TGTGCCAGCAGCCAACGGGACAGGGAGCTAGCGGGAGGTGAGGAGACC. The J gene is TRBJ2-5, the V gene TRBV4-2; 11 nucleotides match TRBD2. The read stops 3 residues short of the end of the CDR3; the missing end is completed from the germline J gene. Germline V lookup: CDR1 LGHNA, CDR2 YNFKEQ. Trimming at V came to 2 bases and at J to 5 bases, leaving 16 bases not matched to a gene. The CDR3 length is 19 residues.

This clone was found many times. The sequence runs out 3 residues before the end of the CDR3; the remainder is reconstructed from the germline J gene. The chain carries TRBV29-1 and TRBJ1-4, with a weak D call TRBD1 (5 bases). V lost 4 bases, J lost 1 base, and 7 bases lay in between. The CDR3 extends over 13 amino acids. Germline loops: CDR1 SQVTM, CDR2 ANQGSEA. This CDR3 reads CSVAGVTNEKLFF. The covered CDR3 bases are TGCAGCGTTGCGGGGGTAACTAATGAAAAA.

This clone was seen repeatedly, ten times or more. The read halts 3 residues ahead of the CDR3 end, with the missing end drawn from the germline J gene. The rearrangement uses TRBV19 and TRBJ2-7; 10 bases are a match to TRBD2. This CDR3 has 15 amino acids. V lost 4 bases and J lost 5; bases outside the gene matches: 8. Germline CDR1 LNHDA, CDR2 SQIVND (reference sequence). The CDR3 spells CASSKSGRARDEQYF. CDR3 bases read: TGTGCCAGTAGTAAGAGCGGGAGGGCCCGAGACGAG.

In this sample, this clone turned up many times. The read falls 3 residues short of the CDR3 end, and the missing part is taken from the germline J gene. V is TRBV6-1 and J is TRBJ2-3; D gene uncertain. Germline CDR1 and CDR2: MNHNS and SASEGT. The CDR3 consists of 15 residues. Trimming left V 4 bases short and J 0 bases short, with 11 bases between. The sequenced part of the CDR3 DNA is TGTGCCAGCAGTGTGGCGCATAGCAGCACAGATACG. Its protein is CASSVAHSSTDT. The full CDR3 reads CASSVAHSSTDTQYF.

This clone was seen at least ten times. The CDR3 DNA, read in part, is TGTGCCAGCAGTGAAAGTTCGGGAACTAGTGGC. This translates into CASSESSGTSG. The CDR3 in its entirety is CASSESSGTSGYTF. The chain joins TRBV6-1 to TRBJ1-2; D gene uncertain. Read coverage stops 3 residues before the CDR3 terminus; the germline J gene supplies the remainder. This CDR3 contains 14 residues. CDR1 is MNHNS, CDR2 SASEGT, per germline. Deletions cut 2 bases from V and 7 bases from J, with 14 bases between.